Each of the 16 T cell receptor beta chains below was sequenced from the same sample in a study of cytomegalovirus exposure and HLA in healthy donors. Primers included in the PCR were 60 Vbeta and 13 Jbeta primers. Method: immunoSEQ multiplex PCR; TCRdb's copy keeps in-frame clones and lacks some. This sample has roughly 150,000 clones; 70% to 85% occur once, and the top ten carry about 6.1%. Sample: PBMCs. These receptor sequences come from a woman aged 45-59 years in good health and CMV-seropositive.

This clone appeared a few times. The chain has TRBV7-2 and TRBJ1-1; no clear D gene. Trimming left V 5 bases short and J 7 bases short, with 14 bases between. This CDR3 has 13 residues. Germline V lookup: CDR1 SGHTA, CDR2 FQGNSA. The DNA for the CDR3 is TGTGCCAGCAGCGGAGGACGGTTCCTTGAAGCTTTCTTT. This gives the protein CASSGGRFLEAFF.

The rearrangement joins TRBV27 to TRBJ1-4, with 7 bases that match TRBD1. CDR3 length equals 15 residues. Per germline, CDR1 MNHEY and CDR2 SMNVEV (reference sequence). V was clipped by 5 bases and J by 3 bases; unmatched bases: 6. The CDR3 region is CASSTSTGSNEKLFF. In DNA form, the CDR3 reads TGTGCCAGCAGTACATCGACAGGGTCTAATGAAAAACTGTTTTTT.

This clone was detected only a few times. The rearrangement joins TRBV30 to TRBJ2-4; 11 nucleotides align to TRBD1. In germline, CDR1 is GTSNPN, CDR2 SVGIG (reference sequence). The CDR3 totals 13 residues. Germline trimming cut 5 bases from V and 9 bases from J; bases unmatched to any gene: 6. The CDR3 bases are TGTGCCTGGCGGGACAGGGGGAATCCCATTCAGTACTTC. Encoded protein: CAWRDRGNPIQYF.

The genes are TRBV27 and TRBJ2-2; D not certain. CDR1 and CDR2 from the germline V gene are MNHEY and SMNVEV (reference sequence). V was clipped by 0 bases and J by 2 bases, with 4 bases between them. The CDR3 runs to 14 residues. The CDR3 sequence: CASSLSSNTGELFF. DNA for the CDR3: TGTGCCAGCAGTTTATCGAGTAACACCGGGGAGCTGTTTTTT.

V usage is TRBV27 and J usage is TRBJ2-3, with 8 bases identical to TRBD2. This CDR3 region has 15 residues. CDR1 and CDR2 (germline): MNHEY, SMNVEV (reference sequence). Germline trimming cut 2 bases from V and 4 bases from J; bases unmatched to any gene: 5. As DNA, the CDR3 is TGTGCCAGCAGTTTAGTTAGCGGGATATCAGATACGCAGTATTTT. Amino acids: CASSLVSGISDTQYF.

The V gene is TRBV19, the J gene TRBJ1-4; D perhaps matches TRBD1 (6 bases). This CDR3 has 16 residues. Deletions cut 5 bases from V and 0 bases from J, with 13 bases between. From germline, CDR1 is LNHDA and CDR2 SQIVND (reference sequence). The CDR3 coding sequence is TGTGCCAGTAGTGCGACAGGTACAGCAACTAATGAAAAACTGTTTTTT. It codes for CASSATGTATNEKLFF.

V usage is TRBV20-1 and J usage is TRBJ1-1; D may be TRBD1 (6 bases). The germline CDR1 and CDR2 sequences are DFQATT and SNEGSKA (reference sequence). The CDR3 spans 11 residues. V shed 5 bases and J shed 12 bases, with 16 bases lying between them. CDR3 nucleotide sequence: TGCAGTGCTGCCGAGGGGACAAGGCCTTTCTTT. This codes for CSAAEGTRPFF.

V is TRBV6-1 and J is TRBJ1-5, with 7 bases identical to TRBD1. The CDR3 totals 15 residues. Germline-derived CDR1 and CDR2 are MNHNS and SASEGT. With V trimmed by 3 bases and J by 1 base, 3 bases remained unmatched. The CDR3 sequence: CASSDGGQSNQPQHF. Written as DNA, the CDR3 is TGTGCCAGCAGTGATGGGGGACAGAGCAATCAGCCCCAGCATTTT.

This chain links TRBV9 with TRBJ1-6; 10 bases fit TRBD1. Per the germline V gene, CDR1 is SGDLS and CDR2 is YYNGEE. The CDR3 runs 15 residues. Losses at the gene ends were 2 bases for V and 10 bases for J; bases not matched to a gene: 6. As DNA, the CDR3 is TGTGCCAGCAGCGTTTCCGGGACAGGGGAATCACCCCTCCACTTT. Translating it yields CASSVSGTGESPLHF.

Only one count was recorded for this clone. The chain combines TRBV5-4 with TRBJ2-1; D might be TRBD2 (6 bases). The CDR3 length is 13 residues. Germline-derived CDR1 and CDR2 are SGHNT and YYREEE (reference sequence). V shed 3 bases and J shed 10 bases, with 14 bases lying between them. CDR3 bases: TGTGCCAGCAGCTCAACCGGGGGACCCGAGCAGTTCTTC. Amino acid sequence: CASSSTGGPEQFF.

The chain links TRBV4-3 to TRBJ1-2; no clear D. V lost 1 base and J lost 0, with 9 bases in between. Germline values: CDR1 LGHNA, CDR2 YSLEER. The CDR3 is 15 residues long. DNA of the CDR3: TGCGCCAGCAGCCAAGGGCGGGGAACTAACTATGGCTACACCTTC. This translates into CASSQGRGTNYGYTF.

In DNA, the CDR3 is TGCGCCAGCAGCGTAGACGGCAACAGAAACACCGGGGAGCTGTTTTTT. Translating it yields CASSVDGNRNTGELFF. This sequence joins TRBV5-1 and TRBJ2-2; D remains unclear. V was cut by 4 bases and J by 2 bases, with 15 bases left in between. This CDR3 is 16 amino acids long. Germline V gene sequence: CDR1 SGHRS, CDR2 YFSETQ.

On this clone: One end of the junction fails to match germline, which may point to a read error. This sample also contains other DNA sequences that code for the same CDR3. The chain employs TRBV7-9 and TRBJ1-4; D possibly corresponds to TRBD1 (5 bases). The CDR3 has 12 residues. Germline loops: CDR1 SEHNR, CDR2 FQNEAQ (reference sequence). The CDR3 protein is CSSSLPGGELFF. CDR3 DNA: TGTTCCAGCAGCCTCCCCGGAGGGGAACTGTTTTTT.

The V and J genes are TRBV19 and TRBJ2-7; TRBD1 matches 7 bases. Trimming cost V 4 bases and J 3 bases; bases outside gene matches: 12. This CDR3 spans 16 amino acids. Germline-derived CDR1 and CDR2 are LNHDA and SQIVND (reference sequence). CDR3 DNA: TGTGCCAGTAGTAAGTCAACGGGACAGACGTTCTACGAGCAGTACTTC. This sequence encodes CASSKSTGQTFYEQYF.

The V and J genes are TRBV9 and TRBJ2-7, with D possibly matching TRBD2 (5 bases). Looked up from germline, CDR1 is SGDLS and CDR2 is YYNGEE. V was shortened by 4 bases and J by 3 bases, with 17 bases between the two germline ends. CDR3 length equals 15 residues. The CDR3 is CASSPPSGGGYEQYF. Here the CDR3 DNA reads TGTGCCAGCAGCCCCCCGAGTGGAGGCGGCTACGAGCAGTACTTC.

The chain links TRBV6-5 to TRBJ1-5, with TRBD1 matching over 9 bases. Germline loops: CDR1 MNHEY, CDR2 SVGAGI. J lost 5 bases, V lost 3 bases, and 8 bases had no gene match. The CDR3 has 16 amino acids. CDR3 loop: CASSYQRDRVYQPQHF. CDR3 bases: TGTGCCAGCAGTTATCAACGGGACAGGGTATATCAGCCCCAGCATTTT.